This T cell receptor beta chain was profiled in a study of control samples from healthy donors and cancer patients. Germline V CDR1 and CDR2: SSHAT, FNYEAQ (reference sequence). The CDR3 runs 12 residues. V lost 5 bases and J lost 0, with 4 bases in between. Generated by immunoSEQ multiplex PCR, the TCRdb table keeps only in-frame clones and is missing some. The table includes tens of thousands of clones, just under 85% detected once. Sequenced material: blood. This receptor was obtained from a young man in good health. V and J are TRBV7-7 and TRBJ2-5; D is unclear. DNA for the CDR3: TGTGCCAGCAGCCCGTACCAAGAGACCCAGTACTTC. This gives the protein CASSPYQETQYF.